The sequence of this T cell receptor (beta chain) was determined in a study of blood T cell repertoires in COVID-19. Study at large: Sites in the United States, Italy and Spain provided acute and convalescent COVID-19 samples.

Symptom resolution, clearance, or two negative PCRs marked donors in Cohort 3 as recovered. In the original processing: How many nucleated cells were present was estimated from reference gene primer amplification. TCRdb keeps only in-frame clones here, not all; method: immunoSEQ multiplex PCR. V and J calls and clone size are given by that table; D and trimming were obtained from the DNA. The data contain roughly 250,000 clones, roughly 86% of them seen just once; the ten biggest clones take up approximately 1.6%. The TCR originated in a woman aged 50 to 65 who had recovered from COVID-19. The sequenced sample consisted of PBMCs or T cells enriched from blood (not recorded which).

The CDR3 loop reads CASTRTGTPYEQYF. The CDR3, as DNA: TGTGCCAGCACCAGGACAGGGACACCCTACGAGCAGTACTTC. This chain links TRBV9 with TRBJ2-7; 8 bases match TRBD1. Germline loops: CDR1 SGDLS, CDR2 YYNGEE. There are 14 residues in the CDR3. Trimming at V came to 6 bases and at J to 2 bases, leaving 7 bases not matched to a gene.